This is a list of T cell receptor beta chains from one sample in a study of cytomegalovirus exposure and HLA in healthy donors. Profiled with immunoSEQ multiplex PCR; TCRdb holds only in-frame clones, not every one. The table shows roughly 100,000 clones, with around 75% occurring only once. The sequenced sample was PBMCs. All receptors derive from a man aged 30 to 39 in good health and CMV-seronegative. CDR3s include the opening cysteine and the closing phenylalanine or tryptophan. The D gene is left open where the match is weak. Size values are once, few and many counts, or a class for expanded clones, and some rows have none.

D gene: NA; J gene: TRBJ1-1; V gene: TRBV19; clone size: NA; CDR3 protein: CASSTDTEAFF; CDR3 DNA: TGTGCCAGTAGTACTGACACTGAAGCTTTCTTT
D gene: NA; J gene: TRBJ2-3; V gene: TRBV4-1; clone size: NA; CDR3 protein: CASSQQASTDTQYF; CDR3 DNA: TGCGCCAGCAGCCAGCAGGCTAGCACAGATACGCAGTATTTT
D gene: TRBD1; J gene: TRBJ1-1; V gene: TRBV5-1; clone size: NA; CDR3 protein: CASSAGGGGTEAFF; CDR3 DNA: TGCGCCAGCAGTGCAGGGGGAGGAGGCACTGAAGCTTTCTTT
D gene: NA; J gene: TRBJ1-3; V gene: TRBV6-5; clone size: NA; CDR3 protein: CATGGSGNTIYF; CDR3 DNA: TGTGCCACCGGGGGCTCTGGAAACACCATATATTTT
D gene: NA; J gene: TRBJ2-7; V gene: TRBV10-3; clone size: NA; CDR3 protein: CAIRMALGASSYEQYF; CDR3 DNA: TGTGCCATCAGGATGGCCCTGGGGGCCAGCTCCTACGAGCAGTACTTC
D gene: NA; J gene: TRBJ2-7; V gene: TRBV5-4; clone size: NA; CDR3 protein: CASSAGTETYEQYF; CDR3 DNA: TGTGCCAGCAGCGCCGGGACTGAAACCTACGAGCAGTACTTC
D gene: NA; J gene: TRBJ1-2; V gene: TRBV28; clone size: once; CDR3 protein: CASSSSTINYGYTF; CDR3 DNA: TGTGCCAGCAGTTCTAGCACGATTAACTATGGCTACACCTTC
D gene: NA; J gene: TRBJ2-7; V gene: TRBV7-3; clone size: NA; CDR3 protein: CASSFASGTSTYEQYF; CDR3 DNA: TGTGCCAGCAGCTTCGCGTCCGGGACTTCAACCTACGAGCAGTACTTC
D gene: NA; J gene: TRBJ2-1; V gene: TRBV2; clone size: NA; CDR3 protein: CASPPGQDNEQFF; CDR3 DNA: TGTGCCTCTCCCCCAGGGCAAGACAATGAGCAGTTCTTC
D gene: TRBD1; J gene: TRBJ1-4; V gene: TRBV4-1; clone size: once; CDR3 protein: CASSQIGQGQYEKLFF; CDR3 DNA: TGCGCCAGCAGCCAAATAGGACAGGGACAATATGAAAAACTGTTTTTT
D gene: TRBD2; J gene: TRBJ2-5; V gene: TRBV7-9; clone size: NA; CDR3 protein: CSSWASGETQYF; CDR3 DNA: TGTTCCAGCTGGGCTAGCGGGGAGACCCAGTACTTC
D gene: NA; J gene: TRBJ1-2; V gene: TRBV28; clone size: NA; CDR3 protein: CASSFQGGNYGYTF; CDR3 DNA: TGTGCCAGCAGTTTCCAGGGAGGTAACTATGGCTACACCTTC
D gene: TRBD1; J gene: TRBJ2-1; V gene: TRBV10-3; clone size: few; CDR3 protein: CAISGQGLGNEQFF; CDR3 DNA: TGTGCCATCAGTGGACAGGGGCTAGGGAATGAGCAGTTCTTC
D gene: TRBD2; J gene: TRBJ2-1; V gene: TRBV6-1; clone size: NA; CDR3 protein: CASSEAGTSGGLYNEQFF; CDR3 DNA: TGTGCCAGCAGTGAGGCTGGGACTAGCGGGGGACTCTACAATGAGCAGTTCTTC
D gene: TRBD1; J gene: TRBJ1-5; V gene: TRBV28; clone size: NA; CDR3 protein: CASSLGQGLGQPQHF; CDR3 DNA: TGTGCCAGCAGTTTAGGACAGGGACTGGGTCAGCCCCAGCATTTT
D gene: NA; J gene: TRBJ2-6; V gene: TRBV18; clone size: NA; CDR3 protein: CASSPRESGANVLTF; CDR3 DNA: TGTGCCAGCTCACCACGGGAGTCTGGGGCCAACGTCCTGACTTTC
D gene: TRBD2; J gene: TRBJ2-3; V gene: TRBV4-3; clone size: once; CDR3 protein: CASSQGGGILDTQYF; CDR3 DNA: TGCGCCAGCAGCCAAGGGGGGGGAATATTGGATACGCAGTATTTT
D gene: TRBD2; J gene: TRBJ2-3; V gene: TRBV29-1; clone size: NA; CDR3 protein: CSVPPLLGSGSPRDTQYF; CDR3 DNA: TGCAGCGTCCCGCCCCTTTTGGGTAGCGGGAGCCCCCGGGATACGCAGTATTTT
D gene: NA; J gene: TRBJ2-5; V gene: TRBV6-6; clone size: NA; CDR3 protein: CASSYSGSQETQYF; CDR3 DNA: TGTGCCAGCAGTTACTCGGGCAGCCAAGAGACCCAGTACTTC
D gene: TRBD1; J gene: TRBJ1-2; V gene: TRBV2; clone size: NA; CDR3 protein: CASVRQGGGHGYTF; CDR3 DNA: TGTGCCAGCGTTCGACAGGGCGGGGGGCATGGCTACACCTTC
D gene: TRBD1; J gene: TRBJ2-2; V gene: TRBV7-9; clone size: NA; CDR3 protein: CASSLGTGKTGELFF; CDR3 DNA: TGTGCCAGCAGCTTAGGGACAGGGAAGACCGGGGAGCTGTTTTTT
D gene: TRBD1; J gene: TRBJ2-7; V gene: TRBV5-1; clone size: NA; CDR3 protein: CASSLRQGPSEQYF; CDR3 DNA: TGCGCCAGCAGCTTGAGACAGGGGCCCTCCGAGCAGTACTTC
D gene: NA; J gene: TRBJ1-6; V gene: TRBV7-9; clone size: NA; CDR3 protein: CASSLVYLGTLNSPLHF; CDR3 DNA: TGTGCCAGCAGCTTAGTGTATCTTGGCACGTTAAATTCACCCCTCCACTTT
D gene: NA; J gene: TRBJ2-5; V gene: TRBV2; clone size: few; CDR3 protein: CASSHREETQYF; CDR3 DNA: TGTGCCAGCAGTCACAGGGAGGAGACCCAGTACTTC
D gene: TRBD1; J gene: TRBJ1-5; V gene: TRBV15; clone size: NA; CDR3 protein: CATSLKQGAGNQPQHF; CDR3 DNA: TGTGCCACCAGCCTAAAGCAGGGGGCTGGCAATCAGCCCCAGCATTTT
D gene: NA; J gene: TRBJ2-3; V gene: TRBV30; clone size: NA; CDR3 protein: CAWSVPIRLSSSTDTQYF; CDR3 DNA: TGTGCCTGGAGTGTACCAATCCGACTATCGTCTAGCACAGATACGCAGTATTTT
D gene: TRBD2; J gene: TRBJ2-7; V gene: TRBV18; clone size: few; CDR3 protein: CASSPGLAGTYEQYF; CDR3 DNA: TGTGCCAGCTCGCCGGGACTAGCGGGAACCTACGAGCAGTACTTC
D gene: TRBD1; J gene: TRBJ2-4; V gene: TRBV6-6; clone size: NA; CDR3 protein: CASSSRDRGHIQYF; CDR3 DNA: TGTGCCAGCAGTTCCCGGGACAGGGGTCACATTCAGTACTTC
D gene: TRBD1; J gene: TRBJ1-1; V gene: TRBV13; clone size: few; CDR3 protein: CASSLKQGMGTEAFF; CDR3 DNA: TGTGCCAGCAGCTTGAAACAGGGGATGGGCACTGAAGCTTTCTTT
D gene: NA; J gene: TRBJ1-5; V gene: TRBV7-9; clone size: NA; CDR3 protein: CASSGPGQNQPQHF; CDR3 DNA: TGTGCCAGCAGTGGCCCGGGACAAAATCAGCCCCAGCATTTT
D gene: TRBD2; J gene: TRBJ2-3; V gene: TRBV10-1; clone size: NA; CDR3 protein: CASSETSGGAWTDTQYF; CDR3 DNA: TGCGCCAGCAGTGAAACTAGCGGGGGGGCCTGGACAGATACGCAGTATTTT
D gene: NA; J gene: TRBJ1-2; V gene: TRBV30; clone size: few; CDR3 protein: CAWSDRDYGYTF; CDR3 DNA: TGTGCCTGGAGTGACAGGGACTATGGCTACACCTTC
D gene: TRBD2; J gene: TRBJ2-3; V gene: TRBV19; clone size: few; CDR3 protein: CASSASGGGSSTDTQYF; CDR3 DNA: TGTGCCAGTAGTGCTAGCGGGGGCGGATCTAGCACAGATACGCAGTATTTT
D gene: TRBD1; J gene: TRBJ2-5; V gene: TRBV27; clone size: NA; CDR3 protein: CASSSTGGEETQYF; CDR3 DNA: TGTGCCAGCAGTTCGACAGGGGGCGAGGAGACCCAGTACTTC
D gene: NA; J gene: TRBJ2-7; V gene: TRBV21-1; clone size: NA; CDR3 protein: CASSIYPTGVCGYEQYF; CDR3 DNA: TGTGCCAGCAGCATATACCCAACAGGGGTGTGTGGCTACGAGCAGTACTTC
D gene: TRBD1; J gene: TRBJ1-3; V gene: TRBV7-2; clone size: NA; CDR3 protein: CASSLTGGLFSGNTIYF; CDR3 DNA: TGTGCCAGCAGCTTAACAGGGGGCCTCTTCTCTGGAAACACCATATATTTT
D gene: TRBD2; J gene: TRBJ2-3; V gene: TRBV9; clone size: NA; CDR3 protein: CASSVAVRGGVGDTQYF; CDR3 DNA: TGTGCCAGCAGCGTAGCTGTGCGGGGGGGCGTGGGAGATACGCAGTATTTT
D gene: TRBD1; J gene: TRBJ1-2; V gene: TRBV6-5; clone size: NA; CDR3 protein: CASSFHGQGDYGYTF; CDR3 DNA: TGTGCCAGCAGTTTCCACGGACAGGGGGACTATGGCTACACCTTC
D gene: TRBD2; J gene: TRBJ2-5; V gene: TRBV9; clone size: NA; CDR3 protein: CASSASLAGWEETQYF; CDR3 DNA: TGTGCCAGCAGCGCTTCGCTAGCGGGATGGGAGGAGACCCAGTACTTC
D gene: TRBD1; J gene: TRBJ2-1; V gene: TRBV18; clone size: NA; CDR3 protein: CASSGQGDDNEQFF; CDR3 DNA: TGTGCCAGCTCAGGACAGGGGGATGACAATGAGCAGTTCTTC
D gene: NA; J gene: TRBJ1-1; V gene: TRBV6-5; clone size: NA; CDR3 protein: CASSYLLNTEAFF; CDR3 DNA: TGTGCCAGCAGCTATCTGTTGAACACTGAAGCTTTCTTT
D gene: NA; J gene: TRBJ1-2; V gene: TRBV6-5; clone size: few; CDR3 protein: CASSPLLIEGYTF; CDR3 DNA: TGTGCCAGCAGCCCCCTCCTCATAGAAGGCTACACCTTC
D gene: NA; J gene: TRBJ2-1; V gene: TRBV30; clone size: NA; CDR3 protein: CAWSVPRGSLRNEQFF; CDR3 DNA: TGTGCCTGGAGTGTCCCCCGCGGAAGTCTAAGGAATGAGCAGTTCTTC
D gene: TRBD2; J gene: TRBJ2-1; V gene: TRBV18; clone size: NA; CDR3 protein: CASSPTSGGNNEQFF; CDR3 DNA: TGTGCCAGCTCGCCAACTAGCGGGGGCAACAATGAGCAGTTCTTC